What follows are 6 T cell receptor beta chains derived from one specimen sequenced in a study of blood T cell repertoires in COVID-19. Using immunoSEQ multiplex PCR, the repertoire was profiled, and TCRdb retains in-frame clones only, with some absent. Here the sample spans around 250,000 clones, about 89% being singletons. The sequencing input was peripheral blood. The receptors were sampled from a man aged 35 to 55 with active or convalescent COVID-19.

This chain links TRBV11-2 with TRBJ2-7; 9 bases line up with TRBD2. Germline V gives CDR1 SGHAT, CDR2 FQNNGV. Unmatched junction bases numbered 0, after V lost 5 bases and J lost 7 bases. This CDR3 has 11 amino acids. CDR3 sequence (DNA): TGTGCCAGCAGCGCGGGAGGGGAGCAGTACTTC. Translated: CASSAGGEQYF.

The V call is TRBV18, the J call TRBJ1-6; a weak D match, TRBD1 (6 bases). The CDR3 length is 17 residues. The germline V gene has CDR1 KGHSH and CDR2 LQKENI. Trimming took off 3 bases at V and 8 bases at J, with 20 bases between the two ends. The CDR3 reads CASSPQEGGHSDSPLHF. The CDR3, as DNA: TGTGCCAGCTCACCTCAAGAAGGGGGACATAGTGATTCACCCCTCCACTTT.

The chain is built from TRBV29-1 and TRBJ1-2, with D tentatively TRBD1 (6 bases). The germline V and J ends were trimmed by 5 bases and 6 bases, with 13 bases remaining between them. The germline gives CDR1 SQVTM, CDR2 ANQGSEA. This CDR3 has 12 amino acids. The CDR3 here is CSVPGQLDGYTF. The CDR3 DNA sequence: TGCAGCGTTCCCGGACAGTTGGATGGCTACACCTTC.

This chain connects TRBV10-1 to TRBJ2-7; 7 bases agree with TRBD1. The CDR3 spans 14 residues. CDR1 is WNHNN, CDR2 SYGVQD, per germline (reference sequence). The V gene end was trimmed by 3 bases and the J gene end by 2 bases; junction bases not matched to a gene: 4. In nucleotides, the CDR3 is TGCGCCAGCAGTGAAGGGGGCAGTCCCTACGAGCAGTACTTC. Protein: CASSEGGSPYEQYF.

The J gene is TRBJ2-2, the V gene TRBV28; no clear D gene. V was shortened by 7 bases and J by 6 bases, with 18 bases between the two germline ends. Germline values: CDR1 MDHEN, CDR2 SYDVKM. The length of the CDR3 is 15 residues. The CDR3 region has the DNA TGTGCCAGCACTCCCAGGTATCTGGTATCCGGGGAGCTGTTTTTT. Translated, it gives CASTPRYLVSGELFF.

In this sample, this clone turned up once. The rearrangement links TRBV5-4 to TRBJ1-3; D ambiguous. CDR3 length equals 14 residues. Germline assignment: CDR1 SGHNT and CDR2 YYREEE (reference sequence). The V end was cut by 3 bases, the J end by 8 bases, with 15 bases between. CDR3 region: CASSSYEWADTIYF. CDR3 DNA sequence: TGTGCCAGCAGCTCGTACGAGTGGGCAGACACCATATATTTT.